This T cell receptor beta chain originates from a study of CD8+ T cells in alopecia areata. The wider study: It was 6 to 18 months of tofacitinib, and then there were 6 months off drug.

Treatment here: oral pan-JAK inhibitor, 5-10 mg twice daily. Collection of lesional scalp punch biopsies and peripheral blood was performed in alopecia areata patients. T lymphocytes (CD4+ and CD8+) were sorted from PBMCs. There are 15 residues in the CDR3. V lost 11 bases and J 0 bases, leaving 16 bases between the germline ends. Germline assignment: CDR1 MNHNS and CDR2 SASEGT. General study findings and limits: Within the top 100, expanded CD8+ clones significantly decreased with tofacitinib, as did scalp clonality.

As the sequencing template, cDNA was produced by extracting RNA and reverse transcribing it. TCRdb's copy holds only in-frame clones and misses some; the assay was immunoSEQ multiplex PCR. This sample has a few hundred thousand clones, with 43% found just once. Worth noting for this clone: Its antigen is not known.

This TCR was sampled from a human donor with alopecia areata. The material sequenced was CD4+ T cells sorted from blood, taken at roughly week 38, from a patient treated with tofacitinib. The chain carries TRBV6-1 and TRBJ2-2, with a weak D call TRBD1 (5 bases). The CDR3 here is CAGARVLSNTGELFF. In DNA form, the CDR3 reads TGTGCCGGGGCTCGGGTCTTATCGAACACCGGGGAGCTGTTTTTT.